This T cell receptor (beta chain) derives from a study of identical twins (dated by TCRdb to about 2016). As for the study more broadly: To test whether fetal clonotypes persist, the study used deep sequencing on TCR alpha and beta repertoires from monozygotic twins, unrelated adults of various ages, and cord blood. To rule out contamination, replicate twin experiments were performed at different times with different library preparation protocols.

The sample holds a few counts of this clonotype. It has no known antigen specificity. Base qualities are missing; no much larger clone stands one base away. Every donor was a healthy Caucasian. Library preparation employed 5' RACE. Reads for this sample came from an Illumina HiSeq 2000. A universal primer binding site was introduced by template switching, and a unique molecular identifier was present in the final cDNA, enabling accurate counting of TCR cDNA molecules. Specific primers in the conserved constant-segment region were used to synthesize first-strand cDNA for TCR alpha and beta chains. To control for contamination, every cDNA library was double barcoded, receiving both a SMART-Mk sample barcode and Illumina barcodes. TruSeq adapter sequences along with Illumina sample barcodes were introduced in two successive PCR steps. TCR alpha and beta cDNA libraries were sequenced on the Illumina HiSeq platform with custom primers. The authors' analysis ran thus. Raw reads were processed with MiGEC to extract unique molecular identifiers, and MiXCR was used to determine CDR3 positions. Recombination models were inferred per individual with the repgenHMM and IGoR tools using an EM algorithm. The tcR package in R was used for shared clonotype analysis, with sharing normalized by the product of cloneset sizes. Out-of-frame nonproductive sequences were analyzed to study raw recombination free of thymic and clonal selection effects. In-frame beta chains were kept once TCRdb had trimmed the public reads at Q25 with fastp and called clones with MiXCR. Rows with a matching CDR3 protein are joined into one entry that keeps the most common DNA and genes. Clone size and V and J calls follow TCRdb, not the original study. The sample table records 1.5 million to 2 million distinct CDR3 sequences; around 29% of these occur just once. Together, the top ten hold around 0.3% of the sample.

General conclusions and limits of the study: Compared with coincidental sharing between unrelated individuals, out-of-frame TCR alpha sequences shared between twins had an excess of sequences with low generation probability. Abundant cord blood beta clonotypes carried fewer insertions; young adult naive repertoires showed a weaker similar trend, while memory repertoires showed none. Zero-insertion analyses could be partly confounded by invariant T cells such as MAIT and iNKT, though diverse VJ usage argued against such confounding for most clonotypes. In monozygotic twins, recombination models systematically underestimated out-of-frame TCR alpha sharing, but the models matched the sharing seen between unrelated individuals. Excess twin sharing in beta out-of-frame sequences was weaker because fewer shared sequences lowered the signal-to-noise ratio. Conclusions relied on cross-sectional statistical analysis, since the same donors could not be followed over many years.

The TCR originated in a newborn girl in good health. Source material: cord blood.

The CDR3 region reads CSAKARSNEKLFF. The bases read TGCAGTGCCAAAGCCCGGTCCAATGAAAAACTGTTTTTT. Recombination linked TRBV20-1 to TRBJ1-4, with no D gene named confidently. V is pared back by 6 bases and J by 5 bases, with 13 bases lying between the germline termini. CDR1 and CDR2, per the germline V gene (reference sequence), are DFQATT and SNEGSKA. The CDR3 runs 13 residues from the cysteine to the phenylalanine. The entry retains the CDR3 DNA only, 39 bases that are in frame from base 1.